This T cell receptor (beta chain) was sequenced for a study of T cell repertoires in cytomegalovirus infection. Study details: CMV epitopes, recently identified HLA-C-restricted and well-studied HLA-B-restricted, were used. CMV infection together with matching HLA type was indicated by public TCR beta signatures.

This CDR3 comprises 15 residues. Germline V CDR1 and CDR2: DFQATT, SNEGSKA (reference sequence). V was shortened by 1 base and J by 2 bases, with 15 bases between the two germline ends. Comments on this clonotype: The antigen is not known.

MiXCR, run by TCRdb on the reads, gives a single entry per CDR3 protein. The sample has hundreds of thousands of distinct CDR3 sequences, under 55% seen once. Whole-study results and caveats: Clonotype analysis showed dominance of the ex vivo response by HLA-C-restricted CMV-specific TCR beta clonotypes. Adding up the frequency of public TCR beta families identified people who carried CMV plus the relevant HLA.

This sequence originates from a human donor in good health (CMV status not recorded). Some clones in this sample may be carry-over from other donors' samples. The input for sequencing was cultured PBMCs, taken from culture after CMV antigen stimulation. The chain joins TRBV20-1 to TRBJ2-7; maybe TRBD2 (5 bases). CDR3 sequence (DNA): TGCAGTGCTAGAGTCCCGGGAAGGTCTGCCTACGAGCAGTACTTC. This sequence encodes CSARVPGRSAYEQYF.